A selection of T cell receptor beta chains follows, all from one sample in a study of blood T cell repertoires in COVID-19. Assay: immunoSEQ multiplex PCR; the TCRdb copy retains only in-frame clones and omits some. This sample yields approximately 320,000 clones, of which 75% to 85% are seen a single time; around 7.2% belongs to the top ten. The sample taken for sequencing was peripheral blood. The receptors come from a human donor in a cohort sampled during active COVID-19. CDR3s leave out the opening cysteine and the closing phenylalanine or tryptophan.

v_call	j_call	cdr3_aa
TRBV6-5	TRBJ1-1	ASRKTMNTEAF
TRBV10-3	TRBJ1-1	AISERVNTEAF
TRBV10-1	TRBJ2-3	ASSLTSGITDTQY
TRBV14	TRBJ2-6	ASSQDRFRAASGANVLT
TRBV7-3	TRBJ2-2	ASSPTSGGIPNTGELF
TRBV6-6	TRBJ2-1	ASSYGRSYNEQF
TRBV7-8	TRBJ1-1	ASSLAGNTEAF
TRBV6-4	TRBJ1-2	ARQGFGGYT
TRBV30	TRBJ2-7	AWSVSDRESYEQY
TRBV11-3	TRBJ2-2	ASSLGLSGELF
TRBV29-1	TRBJ2-2	SVERGDPTGELF
TRBV7-3	TRBJ2-3	ASSFTGYTDTQY
TRBV5-1	TRBJ2-5	ASSLKRGPLLQETQY
TRBV6-5	TRBJ1-1	ATRRGAHTEAF
TRBV12-1	TRBJ1-6	ASSPNRSSYNSPLH
TRBV30	TRBJ1-2	AWSVTGAYGYT
TRBV7-8	TRBJ2-3	ASSPLGLAGTDTQY
TRBV7-8	TRBJ1-6	ASSRDRANSPLH
TRBV9	TRBJ2-1	ASSAGLAGFYNEQF
TRBV25-1	TRBJ1-1	ASSAIYVRGSTEAF
TRBV6-5	TRBJ1-2	ATSGTRDYGYT
TRBV11-3	TRBJ2-3	ASSLIGGGTKY
TRBV7-8	TRBJ2-1	ASSSTTWGDEQF
TRBV5-1	TRBJ2-1	ASSPGQGYNEQF
TRBV5-1	TRBJ1-3	ASSPGQNGNTIY
TRBV18	TRBJ1-6	ASSPPGEANSPLH
TRBV19	TRBJ2-1	ASRREGRNEQF
TRBV29-1	TRBJ2-4	SVDTATGNIQY
TRBV30	TRBJ1-1	AWSIRTSEAF
TRBV25-1	TRBJ1-2	ASSINLPGQGADGYT
TRBV7-2	TRBJ1-4	ASRQTGVEKLF